This T cell receptor beta chain was sequenced for a study of T cells in localized non-small cell lung cancer. A note on this clone: Its antigen is unidentified.

V was pared by 3 bases and J by 3 bases, with 11 bases between. The length of the CDR3 is 15 residues. CDR1 SNHLY and CDR2 FYNNEI come from the germline V gene. Findings and limits, study-wide: Of the tissues analyzed, uninvolved adjacent lung showed maximal T cell clonality, greater than tumor.

The assay was immunoSEQ multiplex PCR, and TCRdb's table has in-frame clones only and misses some. The sample lists tens of thousands of clones; approximately 83% were seen once. The chain employs TRBV2 and TRBJ1-4; TRBD1 is a possible D gene (6 bases). Source: peripheral blood, taken before any cancer treatment. The TCR originated in a man between 40 and 70 years old with stage I lung adenocarcinoma. This CDR3 reads CASSDRTVANEKLFF. CDR3 DNA sequence: TGTGCCAGCAGTGATCGGACAGTGGCTAATGAAAAACTGTTTTTT.